This record concerns one T cell receptor beta chain sequence. What it binds is unknown. The data were obtained in a study of neoadjuvant anti-PD-1 for oral cavity cancer. Study in general: Non-progressing patients received a fourth nivolumab dose near day 43, then surgery on days 50-56. Study results and caveats: Higher pretreatment blood Treg/Th17 ratios correlated with higher pretreatment blood and lower post-treatment tumor TCRbeta clonality.

Germline loops: CDR1 SEHNR, CDR2 FQNEAQ (reference sequence). The CDR3 totals 15 residues. The V end lost 2 bases, the J end lost 0 bases, and 11 bases lay between the germline ends. PBMC libraries mostly used 400 to 550 ng of input genomic DNA, with six replicates per sample. Profiling relied on immunoSEQ multiplex PCR, and the TCRdb table lists in-frame clones only, not all of them. The sample includes about 14,000 clones, 55% to 80% of them seen just once. The chain carries TRBV7-9 and TRBJ2-7; TRBD1 or TRBD2 may be the D gene (5 bases each). This receptor was taken from a person between 40 and 80 years old with oral cavity squamous cell carcinoma. The sequencing here drew on PBMCs, taken before nivolumab (anti-PD-1) treatment. The CDR3 loop is CASSLWVGPSYEQYF. CDR3 nucleotide sequence: TGTGCCAGCAGCTTATGGGTGGGACCCTCCTACGAGCAGTACTTC.